Listed below are T cell receptor beta chains from one sample, sequenced in a study of T cell changes during pregnancy in multiple sclerosis. The repertoire was sequenced with immunoSEQ multiplex PCR; TCRdb's copy has only in-frame clones and lacks some. The sample consists of fewer than 55,000 clones, 92% of them appearing once. The material sequenced was peripheral blood. These receptor sequences come from a female donor with multiple sclerosis, enrolled in a pregnancy study. CDR3s include the opening cysteine and the closing phenylalanine or tryptophan. A row's size may be missing; if present it is once, few, many or a size class.

v_call,clone_size,cdr3_aa
TRBV5-1,-,CASSLAGGMENGYTF
TRBV6-5,-,CASSYSRTYQETQYF
TRBV6-5,-,CASSYSTGYGYTF
TRBV19,-,CASSMEGRETQYF
TRBV27,-,CASSVQGERSGYTF
TRBV28,-,CASSSGQRRVGELFF
TRBV5-1,-,CASSPDLSFSTQYF
TRBV19,-,CASSITPRWVQFF
TRBV6-5,-,CASSYSMGQREYEQYF
TRBV6-1,-,CASSEWTLSNQPQHF
TRBV4-1,-,CASSQDLFRRATEFPANQPQHF
TRBV27,-,CASSSGYSNQPQHF
TRBV10-3,-,CAISERIMNTEAFF
TRBV7-3,-,CASSLFSGRGNEQFF
TRBV4-2,-,CASSLGTGELFF
TRBV6-1,-,CASTPTGGNEQFF
TRBV6-5,-,CASSYGSGYTF
TRBV21-1,-,CASSKGGESGELFF
TRBV5-1,-,CASSGYGTGGATDTQYF
TRBV30,-,CAWSVRGVEQFF
TRBV27,-,CASSWSGTLRYGYTF
TRBV27,-,CASSSARSGRGEQYF
TRBV5-1,once,CASSLQGRGYEQYF
TRBV10-3,-,CAIRPGGANTGELFF
TRBV7-2,-,CASSLVRGPSGQFF
TRBV5-6,-,CASSSTGIWPANEKLFF